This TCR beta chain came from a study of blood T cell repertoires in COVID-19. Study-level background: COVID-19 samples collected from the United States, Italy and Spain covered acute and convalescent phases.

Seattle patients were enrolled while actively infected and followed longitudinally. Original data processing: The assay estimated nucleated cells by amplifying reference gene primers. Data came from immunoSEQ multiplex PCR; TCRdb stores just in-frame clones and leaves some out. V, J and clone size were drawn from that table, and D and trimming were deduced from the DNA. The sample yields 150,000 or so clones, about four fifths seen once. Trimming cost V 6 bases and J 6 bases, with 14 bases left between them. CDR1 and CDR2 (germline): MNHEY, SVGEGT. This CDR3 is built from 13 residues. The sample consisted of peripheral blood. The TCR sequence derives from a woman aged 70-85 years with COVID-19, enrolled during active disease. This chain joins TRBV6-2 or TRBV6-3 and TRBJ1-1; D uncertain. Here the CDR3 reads CASSIIREAEAFF. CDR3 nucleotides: TGTGCCAGCAGCATAATTAGAGAGGCTGAAGCTTTCTTT.